This TCR beta chain came from a study of cytomegalovirus exposure and HLA in healthy donors. There are a few counts of this clone. PCR amplification relied on 60 Vbeta primers (plus 13 Jbeta primers). Produced via immunoSEQ multiplex PCR; TCRdb's table is partial and in-frame only. The data contain approximately 22,000 clones, roughly 80% of them singletons. Healthy bone marrow donors made up the cohort. Germline CDR1 is SGHTA and CDR2 is FQGNSA. This CDR3 spans 14 amino acids. V trimming: 4 bases; J trimming: 11 bases; junction bases outside the gene matches: 5. The TCR sequence derives from a man between 60 and 75 years old in good health and CMV-seronegative. The specimen was PBMCs. The chain joins TRBV7-2 to TRBJ2-7; TRBD2 agrees at 16 bases. CDR3 nucleotides: TGTGCCAGCAGCTACGGGACTAGCGGGAGGGCCGAGTACTTC. Residues: CASSYGTSGRAEYF.